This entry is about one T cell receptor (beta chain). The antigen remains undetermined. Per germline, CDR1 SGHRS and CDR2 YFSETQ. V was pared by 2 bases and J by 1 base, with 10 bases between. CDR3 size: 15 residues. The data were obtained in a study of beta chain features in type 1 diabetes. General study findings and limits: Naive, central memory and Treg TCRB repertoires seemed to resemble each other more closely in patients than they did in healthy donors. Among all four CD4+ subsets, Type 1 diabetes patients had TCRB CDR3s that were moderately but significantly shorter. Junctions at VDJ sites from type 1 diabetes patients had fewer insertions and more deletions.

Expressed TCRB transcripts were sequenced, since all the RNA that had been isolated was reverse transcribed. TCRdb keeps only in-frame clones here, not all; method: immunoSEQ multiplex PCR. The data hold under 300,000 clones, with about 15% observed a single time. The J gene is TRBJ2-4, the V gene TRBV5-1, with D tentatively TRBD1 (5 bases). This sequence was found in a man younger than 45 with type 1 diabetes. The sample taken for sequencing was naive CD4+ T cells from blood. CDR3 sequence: CASSFDSLAKNIQYF. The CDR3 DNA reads TGCGCCAGCAGCTTCGACAGTTTGGCCAAAAACATTCAGTACTTC. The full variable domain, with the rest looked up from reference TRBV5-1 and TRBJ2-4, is KAGVTQTPRYLIKTRGQQVTLSCSPISGHRSVSWYQQTPGQGLQFLFEYFSETQRNKGNFPGRFSGRQFSNSRSEMNVSTLELGDSALYLCASSFDSLAKNIQYFGAGTRLSVL.